A single sample is the source of the 31 T cell receptor beta chains below, sequenced in a study of blood T cells in healthy people across ages. With a J-beta primer mix and a sample-barcoded 5' primer, a second PCR ran roughly 6 to 11 cycles. MiXCR, run by TCRdb on the 5' RACE reads, gives a single entry per CDR3 protein. The sample yields under 1 million distinct CDR3 sequences, under 55% seen once. Specimen: blood. These receptor sequences come from a man between 60 and 75 years old in good health.

This clonotype has a single count. The J gene is TRBJ1-1, the V gene TRBV7-8; 10 bases are shared with TRBD1. V shed 4 bases and J 3 bases; nucleotides not matched to a gene: 5. This CDR3 contains 15 residues. Germline CDR1 and CDR2: SGHVS and FQNEAQ. CDR3 nucleotides: TGTGCCAGCAGCTCTAGACAGGGGGCTTACACTGAAGCTTTCTTT. It translates to CASSSRQGAYTEAFF.

This clonotype has more than one count but fewer than ten. The chain uses TRBV14 and TRBJ2-7; maybe TRBD2 (6 bases). TRBJ2-5 explains the end of the DNA better; the J call may be wrong. CDR1 SGHDN and CDR2 FVKESK come from the germline V gene. The CDR3 length is 14 residues. The CDR3 loop reads CASSQGRGLETQYF. In DNA, the CDR3 is TGTGCCAGCAGCCAAGGGAGGGGCTTGGAGACCCAGTACTTC.

This clonotype was detected a few times. V is TRBV5-5 and J is TRBJ2-5; D gene ambiguous. The ends were cut back, 1 base at V and 4 bases at J, with 11 bases in the middle. Germline V gives CDR1 SGHKS, CDR2 YYEKEE (reference sequence). The CDR3 extends over 14 amino acids. CDR3 residues: CASSLTTVLETQYF. The CDR3 coding sequence is TGTGCCAGCAGCTTGACGACGGTACTAGAGACCCAGTACTTC.

This clonotype was recorded a few times. The chain combines TRBV27 with TRBJ1-1; D not resolved. Looked up from germline, CDR1 is MNHEY and CDR2 is SMNVEV (reference sequence). V lost 6 bases, J lost 1 base, and 6 bases lay in between. The CDR3 length is 12 residues. The chain's CDR3 is CASRSTNTEAFF. DNA of the CDR3: TGTGCCAGCAGAAGTACGAACACTGAAGCTTTCTTT.

This sequence joins TRBV9 and TRBJ2-3; 9 bases map to TRBD1. The CDR3 has 16 residues. Germline CDR1 SGDLS, CDR2 YYNGEE. The V segment lost 0 bases and the J segment 2 bases; nucleotides outside the gene matches: 4. This chain's CDR3 is CASSVEGTGNTDTQYF. The CDR3 DNA follows: TGTGCCAGCAGCGTAGAAGGGACAGGGAACACAGATACGCAGTATTTT.

This clonotype was seen more than once but under ten times. The chain combines TRBV20-1 with TRBJ1-5, with a weak D call TRBD1 (5 bases). Germline V CDR1 and CDR2: DFQATT, SNEGSKA (reference sequence). CDR3 length: 14 residues. The V end lost 3 bases, the J end lost 0 bases, and 9 bases lay between the germline ends. Here the CDR3 DNA reads TGCAGTGCTAGCGGGACCCTTAGCAATCAGCCCCAGCATTTT. Its translation is CSASGTLSNQPQHF.

V gene TRBV6-5 combines with J gene TRBJ1-1; 10 bases line up with TRBD1. The length of the CDR3 is 18 residues. The junction had 7 bases not matched to a gene; V was cut back by 0 bases and J by 0 bases. The germline V gene has CDR1 MNHEY and CDR2 SVGAGI. The CDR3 protein is CASSYSKDRGQMNTEAFF. CDR3 DNA sequence: TGTGCCAGCAGTTACTCGAAAGACAGGGGGCAGATGAACACTGAAGCTTTCTTT.

This clonotype was recorded a few times. This sequence joins TRBV6-2 or TRBV6-3 and TRBJ2-7; a possible D gene is TRBD2 (7 bases). Germline CDR1 is MNHEY and CDR2 is SVGEGT. The CDR3 is 13 amino acids. Trimming took off 6 bases at V and 3 bases at J, with 12 bases between the two ends. Here the CDR3 reads CASSWGGRYEQYF. The CDR3 DNA reads as TGTGCCAGCAGCTGGGGGGGCCGCTACGAGCAGTACTTC.

V and J are TRBV27 and TRBJ1-5; a weak D match, TRBD1 (5 bases). Germline V gives CDR1 MNHEY, CDR2 SMNVEV (reference sequence). CDR3 length: 14 amino acids. Trimming left V 2 bases short and J 6 bases short, with 11 bases between. The CDR3 nucleotides read TGTGCCAGCAGTTTAGGGCAGGGAGGTCAGCCCCAGCATTTT. Protein sequence: CASSLGQGGQPQHF.

Regarding this clonotype: A much more abundant neighbour one base away suggests this may be a read error. The chain is built from TRBV20-1 and TRBJ2-3; 8 nucleotides align to TRBD2. Germline assignment: CDR1 DFQATT and CDR2 SNEGSKA (reference sequence). The CDR3 is 16 residues long. With V trimmed by 4 bases and J by 2 bases, 11 bases remained unmatched. This CDR3 is CSANRWAGGVTDTQYF. CDR3 bases: TGCAGTGCTAATCGTTGGGCGGGGGGAGTCACAGATACGCAGTATTTT.

The rearrangement joins TRBV7-9 to TRBJ2-5; 11 bases are a match to TRBD2. CDR1 is SEHNR, CDR2 FQNEAQ, per germline (reference sequence). Germline trimming cut 3 bases from V and 11 bases from J; bases unmatched to any gene: 11. The CDR3 is 15 residues long. The CDR3 DNA follows: TGTGCCAGCAGCTTCCCGACTAGCGGGACGGATGAGCAGTACTTC. The encoded protein is CASSFPTSGTDEQYF.

The chain uses TRBV27 and TRBJ2-1; 9 nucleotides match TRBD2. The CDR3 loop spans 19 amino acids. With V trimmed by 4 bases and J by 8 bases, 21 bases remained unmatched. Germline lookup yields CDR1 MNHEY and CDR2 SMNVEV (reference sequence). This chain's CDR3 is CASSYMSPGRGGKFDEQFF. CDR3 DNA sequence: TGTGCCAGCAGTTATATGTCCCCGGGGCGGGGGGGCAAATTTGATGAGCAGTTCTTC.

The chain joins TRBV4-3 to TRBJ2-5; TRBD2 matches 11 bases. The end of the DNA aligns better with TRBJ2-1, so the J call may be wrong. The length of the CDR3 is 18 residues. The V gene's germline CDR1 is LGHNA and CDR2 YSLEER. The CDR3 nucleotides are TGCGCCAGCAGCAAACGGTTGGTTACTAGCGGGGGCCAAGAGACCCAGTTCTTC. Translation gives CASSKRLVTSGGQETQFF.

This clonotype was detected only a few times. The rearrangement links TRBV27 to TRBJ2-5; D may match TRBD1 or TRBD2 (6 bases each). Looked up from germline, CDR1 is MNHEY and CDR2 is SMNVEV (reference sequence). CDR3 length equals 15 residues. V lost 5 bases and J lost 11, with 24 bases in between. The CDR3 sequence is CASSARQVQGREQYF. CDR3 sequence (DNA): TGTGCCAGCAGTGCCCGACAGGTACAGGGTCGGGAGCAGTACTTC.

V and J are TRBV7-2 and TRBJ2-5; the D gene could be TRBD1 or TRBD2 (6 bases each). This CDR3 comprises 15 residues. With 10 bases removed from V and 2 bases from J, the gap between germline ends came to 20 bases. Germline CDR1 reads SGHTA; CDR2 reads FQGNSA. CDR3 nucleotide sequence: TGTGCCACCATCCCGGATAGGGGGAGGCAAGAGACCCAGTACTTC. It is translated as CATIPDRGRQETQYF.

The chain uses TRBV7-9 and TRBJ2-1; 9 positions agree with TRBD1. The length of the CDR3 is 14 residues. V lost 5 bases to trimming and J lost 6 bases; unmatched junction nucleotides: 5. CDR1 is SEHNR, CDR2 FQNEAQ, per germline (reference sequence). This CDR3 reads CASSVGTGFNEQFF. CDR3 DNA: TGTGCCAGCAGCGTTGGGACAGGGTTCAATGAGCAGTTCTTC.

In this sample, this clonotype turned up a few times. V gene TRBV7-2 combines with J gene TRBJ2-3; 12 bases fit TRBD2. In germline, CDR1 is SGHTA, CDR2 FQGNSA. V dropped 6 bases and J dropped 4; count of bases not matched to a gene: 5. The CDR3 consists of 15 residues. CDR3 sequence reads: CASRVTSGGPDTQYF. The DNA for the CDR3 is TGTGCCAGCAGGGTGACTAGCGGGGGCCCAGATACGCAGTATTTT.

The chain recombines TRBV20-1 with TRBJ2-7, with a weak D call TRBD1 (5 bases). The DNA matches TRBJ2-5 better at its end, which makes the J call doubtful. In germline, CDR1 is DFQATT, CDR2 SNEGSKA (reference sequence). There are 12 residues in the CDR3. This CDR3 is CSARQRDETQYF. The CDR3 DNA reads as TGCAGTGCTCGACAGCGTGACGAGACCCAGTACTTC.

The chain links TRBV7-9 to TRBJ1-2, with 7 bases fitting TRBD1. This CDR3 has 17 residues. V was pared by 5 bases and J by 3 bases, with 15 bases of the junction left unmatched. CDR1 is SEHNR and CDR2 is FQNEAQ in the germline V gene (reference sequence). This CDR3 is CASSEVPGQRSDYGYTF. Here the CDR3 DNA reads TGTGCCAGCAGCGAGGTACCGGGACAGCGCTCTGACTATGGCTACACCTTC.

This sequence joins TRBV2 and TRBJ1-2; D is possibly TRBD1 (6 bases). Deletions cut 11 bases from V and 2 bases from J, with 21 bases between. CDR1 is SNHLY and CDR2 is FYNNEI in the germline V gene. The CDR3 consists of 15 residues. The CDR3 bases are TGTGCCCTAAGCAGCGGGGGCAAGACGAACTATGGCTACACCTTC. Protein: CALSSGGKTNYGYTF.

The rearrangement uses TRBV7-2 and TRBJ2-7; TRBD2 matches at 7 bases. The J call is in doubt because the DNA end fits TRBJ2-5 better. CDR3 length: 15 amino acids. Germline values: CDR1 SGHTA, CDR2 FQGNSA. The CDR3 DNA sequence: TGTGCCAGCAGTTCCCCCCAGACTAGCCGAGAGACCCAGTACTTC. Its translation: CASSSPQTSRETQYF.

This clonotype was observed a few times. V is TRBV20-1 and J is TRBJ2-5; the D gene is possibly TRBD1 (5 bases). The germline CDR1 and CDR2 sequences are DFQATT and SNEGSKA (reference sequence). The CDR3 has 14 residues. V was shortened by 3 bases and J by 5 bases, with 16 bases between the two germline ends. CDR3 protein: CSARAGQGRETQYF. The CDR3 nucleotides are TGCAGTGCTAGGGCTGGGCAGGGAAGGGAGACCCAGTACTTC.

The J gene is TRBJ1-4, the V gene TRBV27; 8 nucleotides line up with TRBD1. The V and J ends lost 3 bases and 4 bases, in that order; junction bases with no gene match: 7. Germline lookup yields CDR1 MNHEY and CDR2 SMNVEV (reference sequence). This CDR3 has 16 amino acids. The CDR3 bases are TGTGCCAGCAGTTTCCGCCTAACAGGGGGTAATGAAAAACTGTTTTTT. Its translation is CASSFRLTGGNEKLFF.

The sample holds one count of this clonotype. The rearrangement links TRBV6-4 to TRBJ1-2, with no clear D. From germline, CDR1 is MRHNA and CDR2 SNTAGT. CDR3 length: 15 amino acids. Between the trimmed V and J ends, which lost 2 bases and 6 bases, there was a span of 16 bases. In DNA form, the CDR3 reads TGTGCCAGCAGTGACGGGTCTTCTCCCTCGGATGGCTACACCTTC. Amino acid sequence: CASSDGSSPSDGYTF.

This clonotype has a handful of counts. The chain links TRBV6-2 or TRBV6-3 to TRBJ2-7; D is unresolved. The CDR3 is 13 amino acids. The V gene lost 5 bases and the J gene lost 3 bases, with 11 bases spanning the gap. Germline V gene sequence: CDR1 MNHEY, CDR2 SVGEGT. Here the CDR3 DNA reads TGTGCCAGCAGTCCCCTCAGCATCTACGAGCAGTACTTC. Translated: CASSPLSIYEQYF.

This chain joins TRBV5-1 and TRBJ1-2, with D maybe TRBD1 (5 bases). The germline V and J ends were trimmed by 7 bases and 3 bases, with 19 bases remaining between them. The CDR3 is 15 residues long. Per germline, CDR1 SGHRS and CDR2 YFSETQ. The CDR3 protein is CASSSGAALDYGYTF. CDR3 DNA sequence: TGCGCCAGCTCATCTGGGGCCGCCCTTGACTATGGCTACACCTTC.

In this sample, this clonotype turned up a few times. The chain employs TRBV7-2 and TRBJ2-3; D is ambiguous. Germline-derived CDR1 and CDR2 are SGHTA and FQGNSA. The CDR3 is 13 residues long. Trimming cost V 9 bases and J 4 bases, with 14 bases left between them. CDR3 protein: CASSRWGSDTQYF. Here the CDR3 DNA reads TGTGCCAGTAGCCGGTGGGGTTCAGATACGCAGTATTTT.

In the case of this clonotype: Since a much larger clone is just one base distant, this may be a read error. The rearrangement links TRBV5-1 to TRBJ2-1; D perhaps matches TRBD2 (5 bases). The end of the DNA is better explained by TRBJ2-7, so the J call may be wrong. The CDR3 extends over 13 amino acids. Per germline, CDR1 SGHRS and CDR2 YFSETQ. CDR3 residues: CASGGPGYNEQYF. CDR3 nucleotide sequence: TGCGCCAGCGGAGGTCCGGGGTACAATGAGCAGTACTTC.

This clonotype was found once. The DNA of the CDR3 is TGTGCCAGCAGCCCCGACATAACTAATGAAAAACTGTTTTTT. This encodes CASSPDITNEKLFF. The rearrangement joins TRBV7-9 to TRBJ1-4; D gene unclear. Trimming removed 5 bases at V and 1 base at J, with 8 bases between. This CDR3 has 14 amino acids. Germline values: CDR1 SEHNR, CDR2 FQNEAQ (reference sequence).

This clonotype has more than one count but fewer than ten. The chain combines TRBV20-1 with TRBJ2-3, with a weak D call TRBD1 (5 bases). The V end lost 3 bases, the J end lost 11 bases, and 18 bases lay between the germline ends. The germline V gene encodes CDR1 DFQATT and CDR2 SNEGSKA (reference sequence). The CDR3 extends over 13 amino acids. The CDR3 reads CSASPHDSLRQYF. The DNA of the CDR3 is TGCAGTGCTAGCCCCCACGACAGCCTAAGGCAGTATTTT.

This clonotype was seen a handful of times. The chain couples TRBV5-6 to TRBJ1-2; TRBD1 is a possible D gene (6 bases). The CDR3 runs to 15 residues. V dropped 0 bases and J dropped 5 bases, with 14 bases sitting between them. The germline gives CDR1 SGHDT, CDR2 YYEEEE. CDR3 nucleotide sequence: TGTGCCAGCAGCTTGGCCGTGGGGGCTCTTTATGGCTACACCTTC. Residues: CASSLAVGALYGYTF.